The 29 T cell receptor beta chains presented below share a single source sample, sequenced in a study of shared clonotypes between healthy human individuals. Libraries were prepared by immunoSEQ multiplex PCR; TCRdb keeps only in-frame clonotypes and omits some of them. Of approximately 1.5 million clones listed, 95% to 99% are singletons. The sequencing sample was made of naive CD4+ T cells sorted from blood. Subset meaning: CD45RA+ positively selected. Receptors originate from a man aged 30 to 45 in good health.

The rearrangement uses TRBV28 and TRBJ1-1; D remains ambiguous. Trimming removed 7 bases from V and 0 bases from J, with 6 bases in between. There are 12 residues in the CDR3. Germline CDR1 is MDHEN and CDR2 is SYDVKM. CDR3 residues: CASTGLNTEAFF. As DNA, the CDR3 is TGTGCCAGCACGGGCCTGAACACTGAAGCTTTCTTT.

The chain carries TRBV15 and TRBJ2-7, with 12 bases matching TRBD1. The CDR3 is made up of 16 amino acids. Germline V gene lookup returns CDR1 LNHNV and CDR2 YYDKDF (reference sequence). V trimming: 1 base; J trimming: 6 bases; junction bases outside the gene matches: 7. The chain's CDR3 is CATSRVSGTGGSEQYF. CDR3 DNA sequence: TGTGCCACCAGCAGAGTATCCGGGACAGGGGGCTCCGAGCAGTACTTC.

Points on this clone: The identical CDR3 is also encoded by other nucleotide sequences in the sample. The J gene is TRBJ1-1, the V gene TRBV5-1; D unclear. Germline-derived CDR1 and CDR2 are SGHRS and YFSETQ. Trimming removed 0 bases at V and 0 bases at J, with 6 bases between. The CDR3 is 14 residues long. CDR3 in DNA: TGCGCCAGCAGCTTGGATGATTTGAACACTGAAGCTTTCTTT. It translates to CASSLDDLNTEAFF. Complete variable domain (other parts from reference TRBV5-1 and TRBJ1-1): KAGVTQTPRYLIKTRGQQVTLSCSPISGHRSVSWYQQTPGQGLQFLFEYFSETQRNKGNFPGRFSGRQFSNSRSEMNVSTLELGDSALYLCASSLDDLNTEAFFGQGTRLTVV.

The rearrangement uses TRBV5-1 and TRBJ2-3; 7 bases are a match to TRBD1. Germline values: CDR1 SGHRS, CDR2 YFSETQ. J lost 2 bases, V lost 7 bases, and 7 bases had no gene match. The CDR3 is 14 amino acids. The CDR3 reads CASGKDRATDTQYF. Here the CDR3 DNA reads TGCGCCAGCGGGAAAGACAGGGCCACAGATACGCAGTATTTT.

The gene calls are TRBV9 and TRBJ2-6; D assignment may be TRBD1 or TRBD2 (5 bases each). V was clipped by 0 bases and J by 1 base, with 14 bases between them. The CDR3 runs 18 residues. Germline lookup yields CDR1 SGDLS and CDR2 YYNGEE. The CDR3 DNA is TGTGCCAGCAGCGTAGCGTGGGGGTTGATTTCTGGGGCCAACGTCCTGACTTTC. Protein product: CASSVAWGLISGANVLTF.

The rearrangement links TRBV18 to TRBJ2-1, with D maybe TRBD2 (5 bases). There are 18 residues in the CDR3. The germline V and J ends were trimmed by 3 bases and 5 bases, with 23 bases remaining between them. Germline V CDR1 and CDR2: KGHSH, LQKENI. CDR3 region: CASSPFVQDRRLDNEQFF. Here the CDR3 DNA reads TGTGCCAGCTCACCCTTCGTCCAGGACCGGAGGCTCGACAATGAGCAGTTCTTC.

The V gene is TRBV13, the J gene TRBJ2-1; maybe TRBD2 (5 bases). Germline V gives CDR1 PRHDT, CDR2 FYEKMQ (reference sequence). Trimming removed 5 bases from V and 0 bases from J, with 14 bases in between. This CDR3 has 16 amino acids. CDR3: CASSPYSESSYNEQFF. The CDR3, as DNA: TGTGCCAGCAGCCCCTATAGCGAGAGCTCCTACAATGAGCAGTTCTTC.

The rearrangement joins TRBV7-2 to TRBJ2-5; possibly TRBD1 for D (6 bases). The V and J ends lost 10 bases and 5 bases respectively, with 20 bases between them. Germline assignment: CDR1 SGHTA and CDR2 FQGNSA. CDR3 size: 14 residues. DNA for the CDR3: TGTGCCACCCTGCACAGAGGAAGGGGGGAGACCCAGTACTTC. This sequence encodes CATLHRGRGETQYF.

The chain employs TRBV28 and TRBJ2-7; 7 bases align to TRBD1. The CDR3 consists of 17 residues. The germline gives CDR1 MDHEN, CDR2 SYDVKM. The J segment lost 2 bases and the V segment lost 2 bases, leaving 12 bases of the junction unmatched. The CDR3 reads CASSLPPPGTATYEQYF. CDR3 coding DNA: TGTGCCAGCAGTTTACCCCCTCCCGGGACAGCCACCTACGAGCAGTACTTC.

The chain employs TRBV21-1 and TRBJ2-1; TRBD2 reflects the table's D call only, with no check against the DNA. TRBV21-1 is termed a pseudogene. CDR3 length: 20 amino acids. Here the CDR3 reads CASFPSRGTSGRGPNNEQFF. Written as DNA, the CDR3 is TGTGCCAGCTTCCCCTCAAGAGGGACTAGCGGGAGGGGGCCCAACAATGAGCAGTTCTTC.

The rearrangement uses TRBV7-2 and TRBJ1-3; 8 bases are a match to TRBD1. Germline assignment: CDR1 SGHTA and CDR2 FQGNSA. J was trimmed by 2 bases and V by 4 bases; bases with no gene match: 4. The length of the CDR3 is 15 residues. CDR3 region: CASSYGTGAGNTIYF. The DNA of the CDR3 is TGTGCCAGCAGCTACGGGACAGGCGCTGGAAACACCATATATTTT. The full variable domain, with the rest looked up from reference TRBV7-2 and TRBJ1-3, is GAGVSQSPSNKVTEKGKDVELRCDPISGHTALYWYRQSLGQGLEFLIYFQGNSAPDKSGLPSDRFSAERTGGSVSTLTIQRTQQEDSAVYLCASSYGTGAGNTIYFGEGSWLTVV.

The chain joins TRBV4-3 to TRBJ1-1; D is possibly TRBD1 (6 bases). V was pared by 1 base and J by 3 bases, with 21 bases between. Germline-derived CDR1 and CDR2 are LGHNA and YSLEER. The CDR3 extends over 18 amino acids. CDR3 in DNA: TGCGCCAGCAGCCAAGGGAGCAGGGGATACCCACCGTACACTGAAGCTTTCTTT. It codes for CASSQGSRGYPPYTEAFF.

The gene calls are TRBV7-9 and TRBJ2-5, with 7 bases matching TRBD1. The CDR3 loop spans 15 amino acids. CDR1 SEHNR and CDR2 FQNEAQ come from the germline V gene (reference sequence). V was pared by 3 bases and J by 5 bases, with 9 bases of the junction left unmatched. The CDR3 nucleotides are TGTGCCAGCAGCTTGGACAGGACCGCCGTGGAGACCCAGTACTTC. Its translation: CASSLDRTAVETQYF. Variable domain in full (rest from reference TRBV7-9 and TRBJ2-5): DTGVSQNPRHKITKRGQNVTFRCDPISEHNRLYWYRQTLGQGPEFLTYFQNEAQLEKSRLLSDRFSAERPKGSFSTLEIQRTEQGDSAMYLCASSLDRTAVETQYFGPGTRLLVL.

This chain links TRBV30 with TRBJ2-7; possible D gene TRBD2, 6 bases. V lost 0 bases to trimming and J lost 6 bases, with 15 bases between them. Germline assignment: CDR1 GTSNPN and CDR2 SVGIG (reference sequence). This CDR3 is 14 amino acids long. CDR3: CAWSVGRRGLEQYF. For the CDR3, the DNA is TGTGCCTGGAGTGTAGGTCGGCGGGGCCTCGAGCAGTACTTC.

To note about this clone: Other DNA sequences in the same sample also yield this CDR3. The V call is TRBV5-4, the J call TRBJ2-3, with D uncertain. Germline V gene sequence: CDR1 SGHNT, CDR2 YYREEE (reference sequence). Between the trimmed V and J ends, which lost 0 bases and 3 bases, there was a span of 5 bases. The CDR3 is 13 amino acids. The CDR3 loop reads CASSLGATDTQYF. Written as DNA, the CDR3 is TGTGCCAGCAGCTTGGGGGCTACAGATACGCAGTATTTT.

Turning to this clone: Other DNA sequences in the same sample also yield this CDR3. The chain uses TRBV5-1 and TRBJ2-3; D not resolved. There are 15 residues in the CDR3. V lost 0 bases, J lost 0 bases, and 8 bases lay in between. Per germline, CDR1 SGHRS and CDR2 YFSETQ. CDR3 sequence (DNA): TGCGCCAGCAGCTTGGACCGCGGAAGCACAGATACGCAGTATTTT. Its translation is CASSLDRGSTDTQYF.

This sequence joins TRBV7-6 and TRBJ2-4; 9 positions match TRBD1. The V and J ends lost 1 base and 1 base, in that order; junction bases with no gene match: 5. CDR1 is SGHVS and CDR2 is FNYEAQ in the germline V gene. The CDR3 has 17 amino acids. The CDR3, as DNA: TGTGCCAGCAGCTTAGACAGGGGGCGGAGTGCCAAAAACATTCAGTACTTC. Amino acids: CASSLDRGRSAKNIQYF.

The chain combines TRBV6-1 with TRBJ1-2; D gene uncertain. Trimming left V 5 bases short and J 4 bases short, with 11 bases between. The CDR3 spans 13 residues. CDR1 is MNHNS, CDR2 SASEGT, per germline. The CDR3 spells CASSPFSSYGYTF. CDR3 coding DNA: TGTGCCAGCAGTCCTTTTTCGAGCTATGGCTACACCTTC.

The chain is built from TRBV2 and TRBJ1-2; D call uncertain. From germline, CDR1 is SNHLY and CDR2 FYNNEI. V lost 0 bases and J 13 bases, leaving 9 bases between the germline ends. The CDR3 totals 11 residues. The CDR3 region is CASSEATARTF. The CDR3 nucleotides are TGTGCCAGCAGTGAAGCGACGGCTCGCACCTTC. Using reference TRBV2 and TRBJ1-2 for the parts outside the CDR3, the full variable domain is EPEVTQTPSHQVTQMGQEVILRCVPISNHLYFYWYRQILGQKVEFLVSFYNNEISEKSEIFDDQFSVERPDGSNFTLKIRSTKLEDSAMYFCASSEATARTFGSGTRLTVV.

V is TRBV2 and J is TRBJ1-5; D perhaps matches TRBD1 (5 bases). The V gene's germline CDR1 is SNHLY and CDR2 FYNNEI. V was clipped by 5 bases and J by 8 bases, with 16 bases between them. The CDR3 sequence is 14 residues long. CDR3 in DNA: TGTGCCAGCAGTCCTGGACAAAGGAGGGAGCCCCAGCATTTT. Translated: CASSPGQRREPQHF. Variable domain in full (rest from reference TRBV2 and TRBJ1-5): EPEVTQTPSHQVTQMGQEVILRCVPISNHLYFYWYRQILGQKVEFLVSFYNNEISEKSEIFDDQFSVERPDGSNFTLKIRSTKLEDSAMYFCASSPGQRREPQHFGDGTRLSIL.

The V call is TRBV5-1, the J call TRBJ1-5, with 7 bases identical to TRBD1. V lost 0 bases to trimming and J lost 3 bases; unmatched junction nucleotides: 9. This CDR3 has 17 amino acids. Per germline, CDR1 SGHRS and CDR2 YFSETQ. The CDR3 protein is CASSLAQGTANNQPQHF. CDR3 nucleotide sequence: TGCGCCAGCAGCTTGGCCCAGGGGACAGCTAACAATCAGCCCCAGCATTTT.

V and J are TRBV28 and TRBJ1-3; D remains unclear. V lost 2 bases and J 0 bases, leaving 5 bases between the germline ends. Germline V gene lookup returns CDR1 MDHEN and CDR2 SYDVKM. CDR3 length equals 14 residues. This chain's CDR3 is CASSLTSSGNTIYF. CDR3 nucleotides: TGTGCCAGCAGTTTAACGAGCTCTGGAAACACCATATATTTT.

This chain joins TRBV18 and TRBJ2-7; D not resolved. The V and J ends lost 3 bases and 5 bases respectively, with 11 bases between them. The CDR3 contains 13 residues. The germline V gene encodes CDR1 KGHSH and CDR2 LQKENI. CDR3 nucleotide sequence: TGTGCCAGCTCACCTTCGGTATGGGACGAGCAGTACTTC. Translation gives CASSPSVWDEQYF.

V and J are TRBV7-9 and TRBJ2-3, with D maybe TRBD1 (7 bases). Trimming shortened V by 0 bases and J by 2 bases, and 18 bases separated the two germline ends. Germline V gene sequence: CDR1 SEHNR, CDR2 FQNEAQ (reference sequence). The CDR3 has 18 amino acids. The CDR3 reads CASSLADGGTAYTDTQYF. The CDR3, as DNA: TGTGCCAGCAGCTTAGCGGATGGCGGGACAGCTTACACAGATACGCAGTATTTT. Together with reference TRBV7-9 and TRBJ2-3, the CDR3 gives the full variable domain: DTGVSQNPRHKITKRGQNVTFRCDPISEHNRLYWYRQTLGQGPEFLTYFQNEAQLEKSRLLSDRFSAERPKGSFSTLEIQRTEQGDSAMYLCASSLADGGTAYTDTQYFGPGTRLTVL.

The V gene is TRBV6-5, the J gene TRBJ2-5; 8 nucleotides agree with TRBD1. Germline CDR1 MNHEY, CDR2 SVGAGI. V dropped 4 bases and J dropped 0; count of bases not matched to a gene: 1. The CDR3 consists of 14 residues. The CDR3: CASSLGQDQETQYF. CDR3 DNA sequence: TGTGCCAGCAGTTTGGGACAGGACCAAGAGACCCAGTACTTC.

The DNA for the CDR3 is TGTGCCAGCTGGGGCGGGGGCAACGGACGGGACTACGAGCAGTACTTC. Translated: CASWGGGNGRDYEQYF. The genes are TRBV2 and TRBJ2-7; tentatively, D is TRBD2 (7 bases). Germline V lookup: CDR1 SNHLY, CDR2 FYNNEI. The CDR3 consists of 16 residues. Deletions cut 8 bases from V and 3 bases from J, with 23 bases between.

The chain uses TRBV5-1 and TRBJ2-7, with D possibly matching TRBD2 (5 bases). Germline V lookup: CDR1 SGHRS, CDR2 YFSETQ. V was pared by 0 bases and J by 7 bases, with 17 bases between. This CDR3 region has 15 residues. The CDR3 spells CASSLVSRGGGEQYF. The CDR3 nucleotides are TGCGCCAGCAGCTTGGTATCCCGGGGTGGAGGAGAGCAGTACTTC.

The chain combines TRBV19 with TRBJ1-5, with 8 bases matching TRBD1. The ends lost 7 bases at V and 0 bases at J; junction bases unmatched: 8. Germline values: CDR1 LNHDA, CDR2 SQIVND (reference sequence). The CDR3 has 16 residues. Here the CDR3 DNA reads TGTGCCAGTACCCAGACAGGGGCATATAGCAATCAGCCCCAGCATTTT. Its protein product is CASTQTGAYSNQPQHF. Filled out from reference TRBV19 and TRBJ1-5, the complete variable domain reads DGGITQSPKYLFRKEGQNVTLSCEQNLNHDAMYWYRQDPGQGLRLIYYSQIVNDFQKGDIAEGYSVSREKKESFPLTVTSAQKNPTAFYLCASTQTGAYSNQPQHFGDGTRLSIL.

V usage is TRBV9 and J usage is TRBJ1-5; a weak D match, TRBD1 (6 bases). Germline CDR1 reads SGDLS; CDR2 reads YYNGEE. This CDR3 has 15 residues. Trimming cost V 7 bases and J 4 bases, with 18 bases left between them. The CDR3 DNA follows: TGTGCCAGCCACAAACAGGGAAAGGGGAATCAGCCCCAGCATTTT. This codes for CASHKQGKGNQPQHF.